This T cell receptor beta chain originates from a study of blood T cells in healthy people across ages. Study context: Capture by template switching was about one barcoded beta molecule per two T cells. The study's findings and limits: Roughly linear declines in TCR beta diversity per million T cells occurred with age. Among long-lived donors, naive CD4+ cells were more numerous and diversity higher than in aged donors.

Germline V gives CDR1 SEHNR, CDR2 FQNEAQ (reference sequence). V lost 2 bases and J 4 bases, leaving 9 bases between the germline ends. CDR3 length equals 13 residues. This clonotype was detected a few times. The antigen is undetermined. Together with a sample-barcoded 5' primer, a J-beta primer mix was included in a second PCR lasting about 7 to 11 cycles. A template-switch adaptor containing 12 random nucleotides labeled each cDNA molecule. Each CDR3 protein is one row after TCRdb ran MiXCR on the 5' RACE reads. The sample holds around 1,600,000 distinct CDR3 sequences, less than 45% seen once. The chain has TRBV7-9 and TRBJ2-7, with no clear D. The sequence derives from a woman aged 18-29 years in good health. The sequenced sample consisted of blood. The CDR3 sequence: CASSLSAQYEQYF. CDR3 nucleotides: TGTGCCAGCAGCTTATCCGCGCAGTACGAGCAGTACTTC.